This T cell receptor beta chain was captured by sequencing in a study of shared clonotypes between healthy human individuals. Germline CDR1 and CDR2: LNHNV and YYDKDF (reference sequence). Unmatched junction bases numbered 7, after V lost 8 bases and J lost 4 bases. CDR3 length: 15 amino acids. Only in-frame clones appear in the TCRdb table, and some are missing; sequencing was by immunoSEQ multiplex PCR. The sample lists some 680,000 clones, around 78% seen once, with 1.5% to 2% in the top ten. The receptor was isolated from a woman in her 30s in good health. J is TRBJ2-2 and V is TRBV15, with TRBD2 identical over 10 bases. The material sequenced was memory CD4+ T cells sorted from blood. Indicated subset: CD45RA-negative fraction. The CDR3 bases are TGTGCCACCCTTAAGAGCGGGAGGGGCACCGGGGAGCTGTTTTTT. Its translation is CATLKSGRGTGELFF.